This T cell receptor beta chain comes out of a study of T cell responses to AZD1222 COVID-19 vaccine. General observations from the study: Most donors were white British, females outnumbered males, and clonal diversity was possibly underestimated. After two AZD1222 doses, spike-specific TCR breadth and depth rose versus day 0.

CDR1 and CDR2 from the germline V gene are ENHRY and SYGVKD. The CDR3 consists of 16 residues. V was clipped by 0 bases and J by 3 bases; unmatched bases: 5. As for this clone: Its antigen is not known.

Method: immunoSEQ multiplex PCR; TCRdb's copy keeps in-frame clones and lacks some. The sample comprises 150,000 to 200,000 clones, under 95% of which are singletons, and approximately 5.5% rests with the top ten. The clonotype comes from an adult who received the AZD1222 COVID-19 vaccine. The rearrangement links TRBV10-3 to TRBJ2-3; 8 nucleotides agree with TRBD2. Material: peripheral blood, obtained 28 days after the second AZD1222 dose. DNA for the CDR3: TGTGCCATCAGTGAGTCGCCTAGCGGGCATACAGATACGCAGTATTTT. It codes for CAISESPSGHTDTQYF.